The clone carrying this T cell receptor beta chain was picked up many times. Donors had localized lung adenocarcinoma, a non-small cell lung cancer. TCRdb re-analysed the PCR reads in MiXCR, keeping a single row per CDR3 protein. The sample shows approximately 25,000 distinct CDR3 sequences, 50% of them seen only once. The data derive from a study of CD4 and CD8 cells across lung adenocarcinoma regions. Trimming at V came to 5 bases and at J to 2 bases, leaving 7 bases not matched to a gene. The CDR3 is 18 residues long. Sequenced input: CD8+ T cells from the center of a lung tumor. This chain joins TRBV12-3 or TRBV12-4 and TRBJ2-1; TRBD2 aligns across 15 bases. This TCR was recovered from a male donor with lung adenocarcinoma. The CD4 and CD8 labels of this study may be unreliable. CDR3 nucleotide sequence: TGTGCCAGCAGTCTAAGGACTAGCGGGAGGGGAACCTACAATGAGCAGTTCTTC. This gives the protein CASSLRTSGRGTYNEQFF.